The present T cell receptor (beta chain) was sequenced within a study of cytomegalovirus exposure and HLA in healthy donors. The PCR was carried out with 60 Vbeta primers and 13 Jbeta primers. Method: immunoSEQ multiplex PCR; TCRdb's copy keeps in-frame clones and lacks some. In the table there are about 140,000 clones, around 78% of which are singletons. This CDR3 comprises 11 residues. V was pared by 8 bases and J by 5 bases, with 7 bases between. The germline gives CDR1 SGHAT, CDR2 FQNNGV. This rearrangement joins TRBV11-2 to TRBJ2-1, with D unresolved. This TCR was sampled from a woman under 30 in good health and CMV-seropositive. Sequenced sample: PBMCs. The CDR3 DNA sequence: TGTGCCAGCCCCACGGACAATGAGCAGTTCTTC. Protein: CASPTDNEQFF.